The clone carrying this TCR beta chain was detected a few times. The target antigen is unknown. The sample originates from a study of a mutant IDH1 vaccine in newly diagnosed glioma. About the research overall: Beginning 4-6 weeks after radiotherapy alone, or with temozolomide cycles, vaccination took place. Earlier treatment was radiotherapy, temozolomide, or both, with most getting both. Study-level results: Evidence of vaccine-induced immune responses was documented in approximately 93% of patients.

Between the trimmed V and J ends, which lost 8 bases and 4 bases, there was a span of 14 bases. CDR1 and CDR2 (germline): MNHNS, SASEGT. CDR3 length: 13 residues. The data were produced by immunoSEQ multiplex PCR, yet TCRdb's version contains in-frame clones alone and is incomplete. The sample comprises about 66,000 clones, 65% to 75% of which are singletons, and 4.7% rests with the top ten. Time point in this sample: week 35, safety follow-up. Each dose of the vaccine consisted of 300 ug of mutant IDH1 20-mer peptide, with topical imiquimod. The patients were given eight vaccinations, one each in weeks 1, 3, 5, 7, 11, 15, 19 and 23.

The TCR was taken from a man aged 45 to 65 with glioma. The sample was PBMCs, taken from a glioma patient whose treatment included an IDH1 peptide vaccine. V gene TRBV6-1 combines with J gene TRBJ1-1; tentative D call: TRBD1 (5 bases). This chain's CDR3 is CASALGGPTEAFF. The DNA for the CDR3 is TGTGCCAGCGCTCTGGGGGGTCCCACTGAAGCTTTCTTT.